This TCR beta chain originates from a study of vaccination effects on CD4 cells after COVID-19. The overall study: Vaccination of participants consisted of two doses of either the BNT162b2 or mRNA-1273 vaccine.

Antigen-specific CD4+ T cells were expanded with viral peptide pools in the ViraFEST assay before sequencing. At the end of 10 days of culture, CD4+ T cells were isolated. Nobody among the vaccine recipients had prior SARS-CoV-2 infection (nucleocapsid antibodies were negative). Days 3 and 7 saw half the medium replaced with IL-2 medium. Data came from immunoSEQ multiplex PCR; TCRdb stores just in-frame clones and leaves some out. Among 27,000 or so clones listed, roughly 68% were seen once. The V gene's germline CDR1 is SGHVS and CDR2 FNYEAQ. The CDR3 length is 15 residues. V was clipped by 5 bases and J by 4 bases; unmatched bases: 7. Study-wide findings and caveats: A shortage of convalescent patients and an absence of early post-infection timepoints characterized the study. Late post-vaccination, clones induced by infection and those induced by vaccine underwent marked clonal contraction.

Comments on this clone: Its antigen is unknown.

The sample was CD4+ T cells from PBMCs cultured with HCoV-NL63 spike peptides, taken before COVID-19 vaccination. The chain couples TRBV7-6 to TRBJ1-5; 8 bases fit TRBD1. This clonotype originated in a human donor who received a COVID-19 vaccine. The CDR3: CASSQGQGRNQPQHF. In DNA form, the CDR3 reads TGTGCCAGCAGCCAAGGACAGGGTCGGAATCAGCCCCAGCATTTT.